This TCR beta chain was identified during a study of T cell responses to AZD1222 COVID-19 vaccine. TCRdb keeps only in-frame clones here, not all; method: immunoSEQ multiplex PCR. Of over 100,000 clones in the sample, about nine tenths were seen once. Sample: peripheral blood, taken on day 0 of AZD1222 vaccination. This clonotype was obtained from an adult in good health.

The CDR3 nucleotides are TGTGCCAGCAGGCGGACTAGCGGGAATGAGCAGTTCTTC. Protein: CASRRTSGNEQFF. V is TRBV6-5 and J is TRBJ2-1, with 11 bases fitting TRBD2. Germline CDR1 MNHEY, CDR2 SVGAGI. The junction had 2 bases not matched to a gene; V was cut back by 6 bases and J by 7 bases. This CDR3 contains 13 residues.